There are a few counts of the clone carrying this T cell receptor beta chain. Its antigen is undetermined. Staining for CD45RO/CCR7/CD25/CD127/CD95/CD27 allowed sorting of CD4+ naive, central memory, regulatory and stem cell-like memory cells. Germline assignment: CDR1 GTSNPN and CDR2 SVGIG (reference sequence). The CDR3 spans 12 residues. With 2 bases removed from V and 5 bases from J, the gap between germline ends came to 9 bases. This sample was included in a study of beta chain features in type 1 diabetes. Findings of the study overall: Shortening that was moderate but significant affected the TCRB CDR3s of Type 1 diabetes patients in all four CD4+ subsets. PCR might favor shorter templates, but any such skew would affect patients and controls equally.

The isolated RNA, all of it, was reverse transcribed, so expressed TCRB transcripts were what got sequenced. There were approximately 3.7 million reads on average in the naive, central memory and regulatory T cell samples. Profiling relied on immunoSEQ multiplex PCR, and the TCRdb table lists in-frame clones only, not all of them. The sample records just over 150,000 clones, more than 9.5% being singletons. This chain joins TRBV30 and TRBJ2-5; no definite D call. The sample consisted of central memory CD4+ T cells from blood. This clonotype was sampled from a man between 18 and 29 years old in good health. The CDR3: CAWSLGLETQYF. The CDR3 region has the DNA TGTGCCTGGAGTTTAGGGTTGGAGACCCAGTACTTC.